The rows below give T cell receptor beta chains drawn from one sample of a study of shared clonotypes between healthy human individuals. Only in-frame clones appear in the TCRdb table, and some are missing; sequencing was by immunoSEQ multiplex PCR. The repertoire holds some 980,000 clones, about three quarters seen once, with about 1.5% in the top ten. Sequenced: memory CD4+ T cells sorted from blood. The receptors here all came from a man aged 18 to 29 in good health. Each CDR3 is given with its conserved first and last residue. D genes are given only for firm matches. Expanded clones are given a class, and other clones once, few, many or no size at all.

clone_size	v_call	d_call	j_call	cdr3_nt	cdr3_aa
few	TRBV27	TRBD1	TRBJ2-3	TGTGCCTGCCGAACAGGGGCCACAGATACGCAGTATTTT	CACRTGATDTQYF
NA	TRBV5-1	TRBD1	TRBJ2-3	TGCGCCAGCAGCACGGGACAGGGGCTATTCACAGATACGCAGTATTTT	CASSTGQGLFTDTQYF
NA	TRBV18	TRBD2	TRBJ2-3	TGTGCCAGCTCACGGCTGGAACTAGCGGGCACAGATACGCAGTATTTT	CASSRLELAGTDTQYF
NA	TRBV30	NA	TRBJ1-1	TGTGCCTCCTATAGCGGGGCTGAAGCTTTCTTT	CASYSGAEAFF
NA	TRBV7-2	NA	TRBJ1-1	TGTGCCAGCAGCGTAGGGAGCATGAACACTGAAGCTTTCTTT	CASSVGSMNTEAFF
NA	TRBV29-1	TRBD2	TRBJ2-1	TGCAGCGTCGTCCTTCAGGCTAGCGGGCTGCCCTCCTACAATGAGCAGTTCTTC	CSVVLQASGLPSYNEQFF
NA	TRBV7-2	NA	TRBJ2-1	TGTGCCAGCAGCTTAGCCTATAGTAGTAAGATCTTC	CASSLAYSSKIF
NA	TRBV28	NA	TRBJ1-5	TGTGCCAGCAAACAGGGTGAAGGCAATCAGCCCCAGCATTTT	CASKQGEGNQPQHF
once	TRBV6-1	NA	TRBJ1-2	TGTGCCAGCAGTGGGGGGTCTGAGGGCTCTGGCTACACCTTC	CASSGGSEGSGYTF
NA	TRBV5-4	TRBD1	TRBJ2-7	TGTGCCAGCAGCCCCCGGGACAGGAGATCCTACGAGCAGTACTTC	CASSPRDRRSYEQYF
NA	TRBV7-7	TRBD1	TRBJ2-1	TGTGCTAGCAGCTCCCACAGGGGGTCTTACAATGAGCAGTTCTTC	CASSSHRGSYNEQFF
NA	TRBV11-2	NA	TRBJ1-2	TGTGCCAGCAGCTCGTTACGGACTTACCCGGCGGGCTATGGCTACACCTTC	CASSSLRTYPAGYGYTF
NA	TRBV7-8	TRBD1	TRBJ2-7	TGTGCCAGCAGCGTAGAACAGGGGGCATCTTACGAGCAGTACTTC	CASSVEQGASYEQYF
NA	TRBV5-1	NA	TRBJ2-2	TGCGCCAGCAGCCCTAGCGCACTTTCCACCGGGGAGCTGTTTTTT	CASSPSALSTGELFF
NA	TRBV29-1	NA	TRBJ2-7	TGCAGCGTTTCCTCTGGGGTGGGAGTGCTGGAGCAGTACTTC	CSVSSGVGVLEQYF
few	TRBV5-1	NA	TRBJ2-6	TGCGCCACGGGTTCCGCCTCTGGGGCCAACGTCCTGACTTTC	CATGSASGANVLTF
NA	TRBV6-1	NA	TRBJ1-4	TGTGCCATTTCCGACGGGGTACGTGAAAAACTGTTTTTT	CAISDGVREKLFF
few	TRBV5-5	NA	TRBJ2-7	TGTGCCAGCAGCTTGGCCCCGGGGGGCGGGTACGAGCAGTACTTC	CASSLAPGGGYEQYF
NA	TRBV9	NA	TRBJ2-7	TGTGCCAGCAGCCCCCCGGGGCTCGGAAGGGACGAGCAGTACTTC	CASSPPGLGRDEQYF
NA	TRBV5-1	NA	TRBJ1-2	TGCGCCAGCAGCCCGGGTTTTGGCTATGGCTACACCTTC	CASSPGFGYGYTF
NA	TRBV10-3	NA	TRBJ1-2	TGTGCCATCAGTGAGTCAATAGGCAACGGCTACACCTTC	CAISESIGNGYTF
few	TRBV28	NA	TRBJ1-2	TGTGCCAGCAGTTTCAACAGGGCTAGACCTAACTATGGCTACACCTTC	CASSFNRARPNYGYTF
NA	TRBV2	TRBD1	TRBJ1-5	TGTGCCAGCAGTCCAGGGGGGGGTAATCAGCCCCAGCATTTT	CASSPGGGNQPQHF
NA	TRBV21-1	NA	TRBJ2-7	TGTGCCAGCACGGAGGACAGGGAGGTTTTTAGGTCCTACGAGCAGTACTTC	CASTEDREVFRSYEQYF